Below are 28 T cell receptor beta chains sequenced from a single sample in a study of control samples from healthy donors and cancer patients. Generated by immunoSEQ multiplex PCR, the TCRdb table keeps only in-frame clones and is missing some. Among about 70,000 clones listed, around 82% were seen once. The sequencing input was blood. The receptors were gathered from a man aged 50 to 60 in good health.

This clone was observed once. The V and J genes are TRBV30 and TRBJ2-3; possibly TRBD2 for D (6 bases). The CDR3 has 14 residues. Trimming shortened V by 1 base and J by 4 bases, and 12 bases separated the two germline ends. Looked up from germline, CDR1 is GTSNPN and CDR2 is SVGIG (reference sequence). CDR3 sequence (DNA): TGTGCCTGGAGTGCCGGCGGGGTACCAGATACGCAGTATTTT. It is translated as CAWSAGGVPDTQYF.

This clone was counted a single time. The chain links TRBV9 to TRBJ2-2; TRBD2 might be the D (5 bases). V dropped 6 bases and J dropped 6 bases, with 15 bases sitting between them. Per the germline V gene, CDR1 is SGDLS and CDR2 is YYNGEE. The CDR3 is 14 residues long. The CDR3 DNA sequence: TGTGCCAGCACCCTCGACGGAGGATCCGGGGAGCTGTTTTTT. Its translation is CASTLDGGSGELFF.

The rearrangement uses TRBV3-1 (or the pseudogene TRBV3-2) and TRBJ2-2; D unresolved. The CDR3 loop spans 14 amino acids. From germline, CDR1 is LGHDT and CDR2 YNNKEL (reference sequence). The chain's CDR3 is CATPWGFLTGELFF. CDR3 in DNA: TGTGCTACACCGTGGGGATTCCTCACCGGGGAGCTGTTTTTT.

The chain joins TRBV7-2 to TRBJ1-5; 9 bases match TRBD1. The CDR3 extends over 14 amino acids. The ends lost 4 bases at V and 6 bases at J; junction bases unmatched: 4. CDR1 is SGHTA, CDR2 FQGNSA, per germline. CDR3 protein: CASSSTGGAQPQHF. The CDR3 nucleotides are TGTGCCAGCAGCTCCACAGGGGGCGCTCAGCCCCAGCATTTT.

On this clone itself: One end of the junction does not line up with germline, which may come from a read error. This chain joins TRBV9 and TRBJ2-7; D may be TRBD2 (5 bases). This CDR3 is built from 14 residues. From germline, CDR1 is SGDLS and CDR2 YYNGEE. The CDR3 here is CASGVDEGPYEQYF. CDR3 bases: TGTGCCAGCGGCGTAGATGAGGGCCCCTACGAGCAGTACTTC.

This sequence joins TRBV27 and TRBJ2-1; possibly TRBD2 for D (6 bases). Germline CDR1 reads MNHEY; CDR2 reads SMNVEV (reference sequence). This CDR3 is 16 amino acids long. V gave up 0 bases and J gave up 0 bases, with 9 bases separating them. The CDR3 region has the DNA TGTGCCAGCAGTTTATCTAGCGGATTCTCCTACAATGAGCAGTTCTTC. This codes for CASSLSSGFSYNEQFF.

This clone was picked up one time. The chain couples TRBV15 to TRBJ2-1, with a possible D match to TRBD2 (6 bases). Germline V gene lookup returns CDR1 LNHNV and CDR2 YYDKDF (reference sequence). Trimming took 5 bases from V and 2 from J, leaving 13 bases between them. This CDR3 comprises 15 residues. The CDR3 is CATSSLGGAYNEQFF. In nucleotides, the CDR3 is TGTGCCACCAGCTCCCTCGGAGGGGCCTACAATGAGCAGTTCTTC.

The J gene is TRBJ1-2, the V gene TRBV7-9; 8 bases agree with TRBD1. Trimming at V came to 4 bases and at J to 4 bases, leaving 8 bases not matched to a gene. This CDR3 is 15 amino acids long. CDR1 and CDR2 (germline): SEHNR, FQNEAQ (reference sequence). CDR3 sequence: CASSSTGQGGYGYTF. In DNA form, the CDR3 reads TGTGCCAGCAGCTCTACTGGACAGGGTGGCTATGGCTACACCTTC. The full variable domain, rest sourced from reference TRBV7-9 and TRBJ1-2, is DTGVSQNPRHKITKRGQNVTFRCDPISEHNRLYWYRQTLGQGPEFLTYFQNEAQLEKSRLLSDRFSAERPKGSFSTLEIQRTEQGDSAMYLCASSSTGQGGYGYTFGSGTRLTVV.

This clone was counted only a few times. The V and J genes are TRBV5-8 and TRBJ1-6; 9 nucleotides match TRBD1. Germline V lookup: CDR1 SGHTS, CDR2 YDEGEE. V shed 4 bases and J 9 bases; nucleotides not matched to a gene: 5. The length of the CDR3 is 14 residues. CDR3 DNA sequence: TGTGCCAGCAGCCTGACAGGGGGTATTTCACCCCTCCACTTT. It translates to CASSLTGGISPLHF.

In nucleotides, the CDR3 is TGTGCCAGCAGTTACCTGACAGGCCTTATGAACACTGAAGCTTTCTTT. Amino acids: CASSYLTGLMNTEAFF. The chain carries TRBV6-6 and TRBJ1-1, with D possibly matching TRBD1 (6 bases). The CDR3 is 16 amino acids. Germline V gene sequence: CDR1 MNHNY, CDR2 SVGAGI (reference sequence). The V and J ends lost 2 bases and 0 bases respectively, with 13 bases between them.

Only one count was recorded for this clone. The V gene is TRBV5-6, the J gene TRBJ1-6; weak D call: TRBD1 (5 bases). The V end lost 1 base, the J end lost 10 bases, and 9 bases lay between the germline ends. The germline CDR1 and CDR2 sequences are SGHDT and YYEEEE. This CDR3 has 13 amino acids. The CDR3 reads CASSLMGHSPLHF. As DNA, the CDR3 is TGTGCCAGCAGCTTGATGGGGCACTCACCCCTCCACTTT.

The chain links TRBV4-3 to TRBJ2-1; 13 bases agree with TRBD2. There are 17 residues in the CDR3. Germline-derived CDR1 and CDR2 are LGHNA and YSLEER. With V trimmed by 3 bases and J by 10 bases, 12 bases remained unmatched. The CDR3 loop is CASSQEGTSGMQGEQFF. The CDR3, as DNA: TGCGCCAGCAGCCAGGAGGGGACTAGCGGGATGCAGGGCGAGCAGTTCTTC.

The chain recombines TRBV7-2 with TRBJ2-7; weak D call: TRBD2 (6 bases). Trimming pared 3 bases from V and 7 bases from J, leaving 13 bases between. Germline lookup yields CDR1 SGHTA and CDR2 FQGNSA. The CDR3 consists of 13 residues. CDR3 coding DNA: TGTGCCAGCAGCTTCGGACCCCGGGAGGAGCAGTACTTC. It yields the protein CASSFGPREEQYF.

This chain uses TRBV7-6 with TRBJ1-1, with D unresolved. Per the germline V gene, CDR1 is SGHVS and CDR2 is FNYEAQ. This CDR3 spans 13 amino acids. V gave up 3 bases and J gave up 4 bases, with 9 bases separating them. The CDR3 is CASSFRGGTEAFF. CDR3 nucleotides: TGTGCCAGCAGCTTTCGAGGAGGCACTGAAGCTTTCTTT.

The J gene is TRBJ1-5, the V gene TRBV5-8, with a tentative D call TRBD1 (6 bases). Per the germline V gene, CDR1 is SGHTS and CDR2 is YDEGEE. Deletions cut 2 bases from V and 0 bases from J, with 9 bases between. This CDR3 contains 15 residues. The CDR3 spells CASSLGTNSNQPQHF. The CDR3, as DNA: TGTGCCAGCAGCTTAGGGACAAATAGCAATCAGCCCCAGCATTTT.

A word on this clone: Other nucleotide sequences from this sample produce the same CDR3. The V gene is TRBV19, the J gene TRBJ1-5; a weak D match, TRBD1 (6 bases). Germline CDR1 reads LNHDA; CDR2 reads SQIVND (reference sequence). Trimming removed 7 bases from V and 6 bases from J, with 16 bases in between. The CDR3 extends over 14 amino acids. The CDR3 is CASMGGGGGQPQHF. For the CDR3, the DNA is TGTGCCAGTATGGGGGGTGGAGGGGGTCAGCCCCAGCATTTT.

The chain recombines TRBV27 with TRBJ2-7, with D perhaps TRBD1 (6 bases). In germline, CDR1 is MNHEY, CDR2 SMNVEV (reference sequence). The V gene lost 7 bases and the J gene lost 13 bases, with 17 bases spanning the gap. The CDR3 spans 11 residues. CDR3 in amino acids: CASTAYDRFYF. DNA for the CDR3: TGTGCCAGCACTGCCTACGACAGGTTTTACTTC.

The CDR3 DNA sequence: TGTGCCAGCAGCTTTGACAGGGTGAATGGGGAGACCCAGTACTTC. Its translation is CASSFDRVNGETQYF. V and J are TRBV5-4 and TRBJ2-5; 7 positions agree with TRBD1. The V and J ends lost 2 bases and 5 bases, in that order; junction bases with no gene match: 9. Germline V gives CDR1 SGHNT, CDR2 YYREEE (reference sequence). The length of the CDR3 is 15 residues.

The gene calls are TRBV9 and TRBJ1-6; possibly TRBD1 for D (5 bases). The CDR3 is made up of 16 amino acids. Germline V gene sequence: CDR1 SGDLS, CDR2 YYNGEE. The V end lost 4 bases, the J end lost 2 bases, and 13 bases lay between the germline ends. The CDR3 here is CASSFRREPYNSPLHF. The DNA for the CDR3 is TGTGCCAGCAGCTTTCGCAGGGAGCCCTATAATTCACCCCTCCACTTT.

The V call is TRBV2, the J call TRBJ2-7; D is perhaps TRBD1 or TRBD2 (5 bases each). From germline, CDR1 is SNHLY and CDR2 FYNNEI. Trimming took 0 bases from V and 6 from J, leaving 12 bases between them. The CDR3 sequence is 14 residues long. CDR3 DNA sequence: TGTGCCAGCAGTGAAGCGCTCGGGACGGCCGAGCAGTACTTC. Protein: CASSEALGTAEQYF.

In DNA form, the CDR3 reads TGTGCCAGCAGTTACGGACAGGGTGCAGAGACCCAGTACTTC. This encodes CASSYGQGAETQYF. The chain couples TRBV6-6 to TRBJ2-5, with 8 nucleotides matching TRBD1. The length of the CDR3 is 14 residues. Germline-derived CDR1 and CDR2 are MNHNY and SVGAGI (reference sequence). V lost 2 bases and J lost 4; bases outside the gene matches: 3.

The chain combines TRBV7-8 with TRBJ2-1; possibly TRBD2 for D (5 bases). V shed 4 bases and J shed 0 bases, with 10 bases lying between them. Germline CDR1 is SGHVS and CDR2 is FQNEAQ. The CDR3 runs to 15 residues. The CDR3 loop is CASSSTITSYNEQFF. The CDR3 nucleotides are TGTGCCAGCAGCTCGACTATAACCTCCTACAATGAGCAGTTCTTC.

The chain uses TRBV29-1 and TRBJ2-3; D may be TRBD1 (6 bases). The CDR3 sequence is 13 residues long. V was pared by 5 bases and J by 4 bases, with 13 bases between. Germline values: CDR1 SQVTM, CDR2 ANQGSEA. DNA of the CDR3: TGCAGCGTTCCTTACAGGGACGCAGATACGCAGTATTTT. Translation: CSVPYRDADTQYF.

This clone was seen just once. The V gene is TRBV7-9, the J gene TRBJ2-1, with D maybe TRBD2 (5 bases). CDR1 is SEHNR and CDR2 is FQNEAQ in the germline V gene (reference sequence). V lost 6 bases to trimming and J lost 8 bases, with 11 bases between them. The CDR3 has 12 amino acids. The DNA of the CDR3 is TGTGCCAGCAGAATAAGCGGAGATGAGCAGTTCTTC. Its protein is CASRISGDEQFF. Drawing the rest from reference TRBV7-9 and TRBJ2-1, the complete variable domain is DTGVSQNPRHKITKRGQNVTFRCDPISEHNRLYWYRQTLGQGPEFLTYFQNEAQLEKSRLLSDRFSAERPKGSFSTLEIQRTEQGDSAMYLCASRISGDEQFFGPGTRLTVL.

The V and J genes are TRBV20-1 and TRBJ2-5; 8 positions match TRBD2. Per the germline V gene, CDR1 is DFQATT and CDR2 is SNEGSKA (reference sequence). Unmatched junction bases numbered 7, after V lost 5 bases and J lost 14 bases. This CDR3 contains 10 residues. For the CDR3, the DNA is TGCAGTGCTCAGGGACTAGTAAGATACTTC. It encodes CSAQGLVRYF.

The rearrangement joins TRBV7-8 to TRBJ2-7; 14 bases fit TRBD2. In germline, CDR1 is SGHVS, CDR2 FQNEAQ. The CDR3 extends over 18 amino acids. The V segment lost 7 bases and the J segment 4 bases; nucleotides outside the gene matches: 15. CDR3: CASTQKGGLAGVGYEQYF. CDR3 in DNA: TGTGCCAGCACACAAAAGGGGGGACTAGCGGGAGTCGGTTACGAGCAGTACTTC.

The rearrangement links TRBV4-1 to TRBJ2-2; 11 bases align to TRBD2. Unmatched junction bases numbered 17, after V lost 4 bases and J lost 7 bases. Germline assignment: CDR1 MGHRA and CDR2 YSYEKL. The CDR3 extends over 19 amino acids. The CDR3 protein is CASSPRLFSGRGGFGELFF. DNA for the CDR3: TGCGCCAGCAGCCCGCGGCTTTTTAGCGGGAGGGGTGGGTTCGGGGAGCTGTTTTTT.

The CDR3 DNA is TGCGCCAGCAAAAGCGGGAGTAAGAGGACCACCGGGGAGCTGTTTTTT. Its protein product is CASKSGSKRTTGELFF. This chain uses TRBV5-1 with TRBJ2-2; 8 positions match TRBD2. CDR1 SGHRS and CDR2 YFSETQ come from the germline V gene. Germline trimming cut 6 bases from V and 4 bases from J; bases unmatched to any gene: 11. The CDR3 is made up of 16 amino acids.